The 14 T cell receptor beta chains given below trace back to one sample, sequenced in a study of T cell repertoires in cytomegalovirus infection. TCRdb reprocessed the reads with MiXCR, giving one entry per CDR3 protein. The table shows a few hundred thousand distinct CDR3 sequences, with approximately 8.3% occurring only once. What was sequenced was PBMCs. These receptors were taken from a human donor in good health (CMV status not recorded). Some clones in this sample may be carry-over from other donors' samples.

This clonotype was observed a handful of times. The genes are TRBV20-1 and TRBJ2-7, with 8 bases lining up with TRBD2. V dropped 6 bases and J dropped 2; count of bases not matched to a gene: 9. Germline values: CDR1 DFQATT, CDR2 SNEGSKA (reference sequence). This CDR3 contains 14 residues. The CDR3 nucleotides read TGCAGTGCGACGGGAGGGGCAGTCCCCTACGAGCAGTACTTC. Translated, it gives CSATGGAVPYEQYF.

This clonotype has ten or more counts. J is TRBJ1-6 and V is TRBV7-2; TRBD1 agrees at 8 bases. This CDR3 is built from 14 residues. The germline V gene has CDR1 SGHTA and CDR2 FQGNSA. J was trimmed by 16 bases and V by 4 bases; bases with no gene match: 12. The CDR3 loop reads CASSSPQGGGLLHF. The CDR3 nucleotides read TGTGCCAGCAGCTCCCCACAGGGGGGGGGGCTTCTCCACTTT.

This clonotype appeared many times. The chain combines TRBV7-2 with TRBJ2-5, with 8 nucleotides matching TRBD2. After removal of 1 base from V and 2 bases from J, the junction contained 12 bases not matched to a gene. The germline gives CDR1 SGHTA, CDR2 FQGNSA. This CDR3 is 18 amino acids long. The CDR3 loop reads CASSLGVRGGRGQETQYF. The DNA for the CDR3 is TGTGCCAGCAGCTTAGGTGTGCGCGGGGGGAGGGGGCAAGAGACCCAGTACTTC.

This clonotype was seen a handful of times. The V and J genes are TRBV18 and TRBJ2-3, with 7 bases aligning to TRBD2. J lost 5 bases, V lost 2 bases, and 10 bases had no gene match. The V gene's germline CDR1 is KGHSH and CDR2 LQKENI. CDR3 size: 16 residues. Written as DNA, the CDR3 is TGTGCCAGCTCACCAAATCTGGCGGGAGCGGGAGATACGCAGTATTTT. It encodes CASSPNLAGAGDTQYF.

There are many counts of this clonotype. This chain connects TRBV7-2 to TRBJ1-1; D possibly corresponds to TRBD1 (5 bases). V was trimmed by 1 base and J by 0 bases, leaving 12 bases between them. CDR3 length: 16 residues. Germline assignment: CDR1 SGHTA and CDR2 FQGNSA. The CDR3 sequence: CASSLEANRMNTEAFF. The DNA for the CDR3 is TGTGCCAGCAGCTTAGAAGCAAACAGGATGAACACTGAAGCTTTCTTT.

This clonotype has only a few counts. The CDR3 region is CASSQFDTGELFF. The CDR3 DNA sequence: TGCGCCAGCAGTCAATTCGACACCGGGGAGCTGTTTTTT. This chain links TRBV23-1 with TRBJ2-2; no reliable D call. TRBV23-1 is assigned to the ORF class and has an uncertain function. CDR3 length: 13 residues. Trimming removed 1 base at V and 3 bases at J, with 3 bases between.

This clonotype came up many times. This chain connects TRBV28 to TRBJ2-1; the D gene is possibly TRBD2 (5 bases). The CDR3 is 13 residues long. From germline, CDR1 is MDHEN and CDR2 SYDVKM. Trimming pared 8 bases from V and 0 bases from J, leaving 8 bases between. CDR3 region: CASLGSSYNEQFF. DNA of the CDR3: TGTGCCAGCCTAGGGAGCTCCTACAATGAGCAGTTCTTC.

The CDR3 region is CASTRGVENSGANVLTF. CDR3 bases: TGTGCCAGCACCCGGGGAGTTGAGAACTCTGGGGCCAACGTCCTGACTTTC. V and J are TRBV6-6 and TRBJ2-6, with a tentative D call TRBD2 (5 bases). Germline-derived CDR1 and CDR2 are MNHNY and SVGAGI (reference sequence). V dropped 7 bases and J dropped 0 bases, with 16 bases sitting between them. There are 17 residues in the CDR3.

This clonotype was observed many times. The chain has TRBV7-3 and TRBJ1-1; D possibly corresponds to TRBD1 (5 bases). The CDR3 runs to 13 residues. Trimming left V 5 bases short and J 3 bases short, with 10 bases between. The germline V gene has CDR1 SGHTA and CDR2 FQGTGA. CDR3 loop: CASSATGYTEAFF. The CDR3 coding sequence is TGTGCCAGCAGCGCAACAGGATACACTGAAGCTTTCTTT.

This clonotype was picked up many times. The chain employs TRBV7-2 and TRBJ1-1, with a tentative D call TRBD1 (5 bases). Trimming removed 0 bases from V and 5 bases from J, with 7 bases in between. Germline CDR1 reads SGHTA; CDR2 reads FQGNSA. This CDR3 has 13 amino acids. The CDR3 loop is CASSLAAGTEAFF. DNA for the CDR3: TGTGCCAGCAGCTTAGCGGCAGGGACTGAAGCTTTCTTT.

This clonotype was seen many times. This chain connects TRBV7-2 to TRBJ2-1; D is unclear. The V gene lost 3 bases and the J gene lost 6 bases, with 6 bases spanning the gap. Germline V lookup: CDR1 SGHTA, CDR2 FQGNSA. The CDR3 has 12 amino acids. The CDR3 DNA is TGTGCCAGCAGCTTTTCTAGCAATGAGCAGTTCTTC. Protein: CASSFSSNEQFF.

This clonotype was detected a few times. CDR3 sequence reads: CSADTGVGNTEAFF. DNA for the CDR3: TGCAGTGCTGATACAGGGGTAGGGAACACTGAAGCTTTCTTT. V and J are TRBV20-1 and TRBJ1-1, with 7 bases that match TRBD1. The ends lost 5 bases at V and 1 base at J; junction bases unmatched: 7. Germline V gives CDR1 DFQATT, CDR2 SNEGSKA (reference sequence). The CDR3 extends over 14 amino acids.

In this sample, this clonotype turned up many times. V and J are TRBV19 and TRBJ2-3, with D tentatively TRBD1 (7 bases). From germline, CDR1 is LNHDA and CDR2 SQIVND (reference sequence). CDR3 length: 14 residues. V dropped 4 bases and J dropped 2 bases, with 10 bases sitting between them. CDR3 DNA sequence: TGTGCCAGTAGTAGCGGGACAGCCACAGATACGCAGTATTTT. Encoded protein: CASSSGTATDTQYF.

This clonotype was picked up a small number of times. The chain has TRBV29-1 and TRBJ1-1; TRBD1 might be the D (5 bases). The length of the CDR3 is 12 residues. Looked up from germline, CDR1 is SQVTM and CDR2 is ANQGSEA. V lost 7 bases and J lost 0, with 9 bases in between. Here the CDR3 DNA reads TGCAGCGCCAGGGCTTTGAACACTGAAGCTTTCTTT. It is translated as CSARALNTEAFF.